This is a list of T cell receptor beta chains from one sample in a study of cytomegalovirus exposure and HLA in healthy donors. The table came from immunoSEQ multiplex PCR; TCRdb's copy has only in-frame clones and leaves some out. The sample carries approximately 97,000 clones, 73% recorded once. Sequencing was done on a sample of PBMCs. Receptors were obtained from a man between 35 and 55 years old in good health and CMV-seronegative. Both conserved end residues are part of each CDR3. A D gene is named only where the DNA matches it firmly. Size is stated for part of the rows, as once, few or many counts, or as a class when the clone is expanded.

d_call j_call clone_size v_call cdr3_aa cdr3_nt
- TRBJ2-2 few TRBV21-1 CASATEEAGELFF TGTGCCAGCGCTACGGAGGAGGCCGGGGAGCTGTTTTTT
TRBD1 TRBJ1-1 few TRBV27 CASSGQGGNTEAFF TGTGCCAGCAGCGGACAGGGAGGGAACACTGAAGCTTTCTTT
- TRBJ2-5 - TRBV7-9 CASSPGAQETQYF TGTGCCAGCAGCCCAGGGGCACAAGAGACCCAGTACTTC
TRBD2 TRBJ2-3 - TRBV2 CASRQRGGLSSTDTQYF TGTGCCAGCAGGCAGCGGGGGGGCCTTTCTAGCACAGATACGCAGTATTTT
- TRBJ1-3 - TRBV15 CATSRLFSTVSSGNTIYF TGTGCCACCAGCAGACTCTTCTCGACAGTTAGCTCTGGAAACACCATATATTTT
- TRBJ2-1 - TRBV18 CASSPSRMRSNEQFF TGTGCCAGCTCACCCTCCCGGATGAGGTCCAATGAGCAGTTCTTC
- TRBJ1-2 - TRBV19 CASTPTRQFSGYTF TGTGCCAGTACCCCGACGCGACAGTTTAGCGGCTACACCTTC
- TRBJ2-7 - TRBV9 CASSPRGNTYEQYF TGTGCCAGCAGCCCCAGAGGGAACACCTACGAGCAGTACTTC
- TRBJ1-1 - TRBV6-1 CASRKAGVGTEAFF TGTGCCAGCAGGAAGGCAGGGGTCGGGACTGAAGCTTTCTTT
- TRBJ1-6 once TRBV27 CASSYRQNNSPLHF TGTGCCAGCAGTTACAGACAGAATAATTCACCCCTCCACTTT
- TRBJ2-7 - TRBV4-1 CASSRGEASLSYEQYF TGCGCCAGCAGCCGTGGTGAGGCAAGCCTTTCCTACGAGCAGTACTTC
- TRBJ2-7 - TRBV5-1 CASSWGARAYEQYF TGCGCCAGCAGCTGGGGCGCACGGGCCTACGAGCAGTACTTC
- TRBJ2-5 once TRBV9 CASSVDPQKETQYF TGTGCCAGCAGCGTAGACCCCCAGAAAGAGACCCAGTACTTC
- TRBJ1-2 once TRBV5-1 CASSLGGSFILNYGYTF TGCGCCAGCAGCTTGGGGGGCTCCTTCATCCTTAACTATGGCTACACCTTC
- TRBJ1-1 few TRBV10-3 CAISRQAMDTEAFF TGTGCCATCAGTAGACAGGCCATGGACACTGAAGCTTTCTTT
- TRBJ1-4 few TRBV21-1 CASSPRTGTNEKLFF TGTGCCAGCAGCCCGCGGACAGGGACTAATGAAAAACTGTTTTTT
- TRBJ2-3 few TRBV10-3 CAISGQESSTDTQYF TGTGCCATCAGTGGGCAGGAAAGTAGCACAGATACGCAGTATTTT
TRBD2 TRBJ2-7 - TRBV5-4 CASSLTSGGAYEQYF TGTGCCAGCAGTCTCACTAGCGGGGGGGCCTACGAGCAGTACTTC
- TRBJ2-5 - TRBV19 CASSMQGRGQETQYF TGTGCCAGTAGTATGCAGGGGAGGGGGCAAGAGACCCAGTACTTC
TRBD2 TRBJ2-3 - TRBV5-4 CASSWGGAGLSTQYF TGTGCCAGCAGCTGGGGCGGAGCGGGGCTAAGCACGCAGTATTTT
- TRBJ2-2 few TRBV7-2 CASSFSALQGGGTGELFF TGTGCCAGCAGCTTTTCCGCCCTGCAAGGGGGGGGCACCGGGGAGCTGTTTTTT
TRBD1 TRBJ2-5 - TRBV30 CAWSRDRATGTQYF TGTGCCTGGTCCCGGGACAGGGCTACAGGGACCCAGTACTTC
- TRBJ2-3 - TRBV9 CASNQEGVRSTDTQYF TGTGCCAGCAATCAAGAAGGGGTGCGTAGCACAGATACGCAGTATTTT
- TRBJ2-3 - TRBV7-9 CASSLAQRAPRDTQYF TGTGCCAGCAGCTTAGCGCAACGAGCCCCGCGAGATACGCAGTATTTT
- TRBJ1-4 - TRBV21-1 CASSKVREGSNEKLFF TGTGCCAGCAGCAAAGTGAGGGAGGGGAGTAATGAAAAACTGTTTTTT
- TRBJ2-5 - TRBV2 CASSEMFLGARSKETQYF TGTGCCAGCAGTGAAATGTTTTTAGGGGCGCGAAGTAAAGAGACCCAGTACTTC
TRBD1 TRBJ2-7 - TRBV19 CASKEDRASEQYF TGTGCCAGTAAGGAGGACAGGGCATCCGAGCAGTACTTC
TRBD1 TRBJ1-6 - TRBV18 CASSEQRQGANSPLHF TGTGCCAGCTCCGAGCAGCGGCAGGGGGCCAATTCACCCCTCCACTTT
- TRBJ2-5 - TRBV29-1 CSVDGGQGETQYF TGCAGCGTTGACGGGGGGCAGGGAGAGACCCAGTACTTC
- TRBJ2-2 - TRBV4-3 CASSQPTGVTGELFF TGCGCCAGCAGCCAACCGACAGGTGTCACCGGGGAGCTGTTTTTT
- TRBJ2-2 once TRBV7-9 CASIPKVGVWTGELFF TGTGCCAGCATCCCGAAGGTCGGGGTATGGACCGGGGAGCTGTTTTTT
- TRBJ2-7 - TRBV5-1 CASSLGAYEQYF TGCGCCAGCAGCTTGGGAGCCTACGAGCAGTACTTC
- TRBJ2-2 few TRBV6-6 CASSLRDFTGELFF TGTGCCAGCAGTTTACGGGATTTCACCGGGGAGCTGTTTTTT
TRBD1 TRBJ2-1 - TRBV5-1 CASSLAGTGAANNEQFF TGCGCCAGCAGCTTGGCCGGTACAGGGGCAGCCAACAATGAGCAGTTCTTC
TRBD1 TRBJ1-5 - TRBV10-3 CAISEARQGLQPQHF TGTGCCATCAGTGAGGCCCGACAGGGGCTTCAGCCCCAGCATTTT
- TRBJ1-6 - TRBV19 CASRPGGQLNSPLHF TGTGCCAGTAGGCCCGGGGGGCAGCTTAATTCACCCCTCCACTTT
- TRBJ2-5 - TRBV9 CASSPESGLTQYF TGTGCCAGCAGCCCGGAGTCGGGTCTCACCCAGTACTTC
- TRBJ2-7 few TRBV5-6 CASSLRGTAPTEQYF TGTGCCAGCAGCTTGCGCGGGACAGCTCCTACGGAGCAGTACTTC
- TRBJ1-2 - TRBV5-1 CASSLRTGGLYGYTF TGCGCCAGCAGCCTACGGACGGGGGGCCTCTATGGCTACACCTTC
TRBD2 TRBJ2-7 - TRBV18 CASSPLAGVGGEQYF TGTGCCAGCTCACCCTTAGCGGGGGTAGGTGGCGAGCAGTACTTC
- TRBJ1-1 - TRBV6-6 CASSSSGTEAFF TGTGCCAGCAGTTCGTCAGGGACTGAAGCTTTCTTT
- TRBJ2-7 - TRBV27 CASSFGYEQYF TGTGCCAGCAGTTTCGGCTACGAGCAGTACTTC
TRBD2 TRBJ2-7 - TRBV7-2 CASSLNGAGGEQYF TGTGCCAGCAGCTTAAACGGCGCGGGAGGCGAGCAGTACTTC
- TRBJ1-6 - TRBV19 CARSPKLLYNSPLHF TGTGCCAGATCCCCTAAGCTACTCTATAATTCACCCCTCCACTTT
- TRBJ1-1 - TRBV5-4 CASSPPTDQNTEAFF TGTGCCAGCAGCCCCCCCACAGACCAGAACACTGAAGCTTTCTTT
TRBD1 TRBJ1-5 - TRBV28 CASVNTGGHQPQHF TGTGCCAGCGTCAACACAGGGGGACATCAGCCCCAGCATTTT
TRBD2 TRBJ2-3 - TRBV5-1 CASRRLAGTDTQYF TGCGCCAGCAGGAGACTAGCGGGCACAGATACGCAGTATTTT
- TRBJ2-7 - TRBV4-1 CASSQGLRDEQYF TGCGCCAGCAGCCAGGGACTCAGGGACGAGCAGTACTTC
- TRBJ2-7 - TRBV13 CASTIRGNYEQYF TGTGCCAGCACCATCCGGGGGAACTACGAGCAGTACTTC
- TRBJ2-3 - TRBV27 CASRRGFGQGIADTQYF TGTGCCAGCAGAAGGGGGTTCGGGCAGGGGATCGCAGATACGCAGTATTTT
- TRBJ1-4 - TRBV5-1 CASSSRLANEKLFF TGCGCCAGCAGCTCCCGACTCGCTAATGAAAAACTGTTTTTT
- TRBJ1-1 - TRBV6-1 CASSEFSLLNTEAFF TGTGCCAGCAGTGAATTCTCACTGCTCAACACTGAAGCTTTCTTT
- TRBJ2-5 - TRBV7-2 CASSPRREETQYF TGTGCCAGCAGCCCCCGGCGGGAAGAGACCCAGTACTTC
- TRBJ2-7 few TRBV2 CASTPDSVSYEQYF TGTGCCAGCACCCCGGACAGTGTGTCCTACGAGCAGTACTTC
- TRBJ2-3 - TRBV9 CASSVLTDTQYF TGTGCCAGCAGCGTCCTCACAGATACGCAGTATTTT
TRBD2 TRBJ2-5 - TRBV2 CASSPILTSGGTTQYF TGTGCCAGCAGCCCTATACTAACTAGCGGGGGGACTACCCAGTACTTC
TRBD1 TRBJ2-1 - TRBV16 CASSLPGQGLSEQFF TGTGCCAGCAGCCTCCCGGGACAGGGGCTCAGTGAGCAGTTCTTC
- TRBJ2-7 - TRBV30 CAGAKGGIGYEQYF TGTGCCGGAGCCAAGGGGGGGATCGGCTACGAGCAGTACTTC
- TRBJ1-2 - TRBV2 CASSAKGDYGYTF TGTGCCAGCAGTGCTAAAGGGGACTATGGCTACACCTTC
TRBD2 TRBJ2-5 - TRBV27 CASSSGLAGGETQYF TGTGCCAGCAGTTCCGGACTAGCGGGGGGAGAGACCCAGTACTTC